The T cell receptor (beta chain) under discussion was sequenced for a study of T cell responses to AZD1222 COVID-19 vaccine. Regarding the study as a whole: Seropositive AZD1222 recipients at baseline numbered only five or six. Targeting of unmutated variant regions was reportedly seen in nearly half of spike-specific TCRs.

Notes on this clone: Its antigen remains unknown.

Sequencing was performed with immunoSEQ multiplex PCR; in TCRdb, only in-frame clones are kept and a portion is missing. The repertoire holds around 120,000 clones, with roughly 92% as singletons. The CDR3 sequence is 17 residues long. Germline values: CDR1 MNHNS, CDR2 SASEGT. V shed 2 bases and J shed 0 bases, with 14 bases lying between them. The chain employs TRBV6-1 and TRBJ2-1; D is ambiguous. Sequencing was performed on peripheral blood, taken 28 days after the second AZD1222 dose. The clonotype comes from an adult who received the AZD1222 COVID-19 vaccine. CDR3 region: CASSEFFRLSSYNEQFF. The DNA of the CDR3 is TGTGCCAGCAGTGAATTTTTCAGGCTAAGCTCCTACAATGAGCAGTTCTTC.